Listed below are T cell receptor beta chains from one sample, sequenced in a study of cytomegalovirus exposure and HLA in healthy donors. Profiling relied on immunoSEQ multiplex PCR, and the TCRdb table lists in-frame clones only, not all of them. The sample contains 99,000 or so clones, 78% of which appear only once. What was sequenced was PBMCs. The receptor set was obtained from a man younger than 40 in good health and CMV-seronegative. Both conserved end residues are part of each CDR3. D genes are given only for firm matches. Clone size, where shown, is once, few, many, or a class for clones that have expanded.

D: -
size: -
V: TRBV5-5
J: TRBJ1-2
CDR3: CASSSTQGLYGYTF
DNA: TGTGCCAGCAGCTCCACACAGGGATTGTATGGCTACACCTTC

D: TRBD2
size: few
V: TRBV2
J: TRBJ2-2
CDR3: CASRGGLAGGNTGELFF
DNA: TGTGCCAGCAGGGGGGGACTAGCGGGAGGAAACACCGGGGAGCTGTTTTTT

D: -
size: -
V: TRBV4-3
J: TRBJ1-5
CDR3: CASSQGAGRVNQPQHF
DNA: TGCGCCAGCAGCCAAGGCGCGGGGAGGGTCAATCAGCCCCAGCATTTT

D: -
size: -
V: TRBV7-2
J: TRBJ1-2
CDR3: CATGHREGGYTF
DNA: TGTGCCACCGGACACAGGGAAGGTGGCTACACCTTC

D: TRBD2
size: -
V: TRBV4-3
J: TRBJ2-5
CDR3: CASSQDQPLGLAEQETQYF
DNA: TGCGCCAGCAGCCAAGACCAGCCCCTGGGACTAGCGGAGCAAGAGACCCAGTACTTC

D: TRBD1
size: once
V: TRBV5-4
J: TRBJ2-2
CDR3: CASSWGTGMSSGELFF
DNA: TGTGCCAGCAGCTGGGGGACAGGGATGTCGTCCGGGGAGCTGTTTTTT

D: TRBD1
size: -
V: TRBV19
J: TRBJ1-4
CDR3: CASSPDRWSNEKLFF
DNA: TGTGCCAGTAGCCCGGACAGGTGGAGTAATGAAAAACTGTTTTTT

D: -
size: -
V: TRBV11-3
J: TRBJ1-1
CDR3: CASSLGPSGTTEAFF
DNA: TGTGCCAGCAGCTTAGGTCCCTCGGGGACTACTGAAGCTTTCTTT

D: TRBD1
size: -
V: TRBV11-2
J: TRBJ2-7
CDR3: CASSYWDRTHEQYF
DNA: TGTGCCAGCAGTTACTGGGACAGAACCCACGAGCAGTACTTC

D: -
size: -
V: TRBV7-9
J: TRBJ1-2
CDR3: CASSFGDSYGYTF
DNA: TGTGCCAGCAGCTTCGGAGACAGCTATGGCTACACCTTC

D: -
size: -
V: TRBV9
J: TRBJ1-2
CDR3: CASSPEGVFYGYTF
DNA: TGTGCCAGCAGTCCTGAGGGGGTGTTCTATGGCTACACCTTC

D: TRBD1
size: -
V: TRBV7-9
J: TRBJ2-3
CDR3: CASSSDRDRRTDTQYF
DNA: TGTGCCAGCAGCTCCGATCGGGACAGGCGCACAGATACGCAGTATTTT

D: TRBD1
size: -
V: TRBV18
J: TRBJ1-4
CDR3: CASSPQRGRYEKLFF
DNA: TGTGCCAGCTCACCACAGAGGGGGCGATATGAAAAACTGTTTTTT

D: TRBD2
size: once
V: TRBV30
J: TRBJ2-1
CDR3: CAWTPGTTYNEQFF
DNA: TGTGCCTGGACCCCCGGGACTACCTACAATGAGCAGTTCTTC

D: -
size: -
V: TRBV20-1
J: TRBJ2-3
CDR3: CSARAKDTQYF
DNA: TGCAGTGCTAGAGCAAAAGATACGCAGTATTTT

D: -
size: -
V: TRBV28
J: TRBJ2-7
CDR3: CASSSQGSSYEQYF
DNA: TGTGCCAGCAGTTCCCAGGGTAGCTCCTACGAGCAGTACTTC

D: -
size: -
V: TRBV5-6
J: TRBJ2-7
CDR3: CASSLYVSYEQYF
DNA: TGTGCCAGCAGCTTATATGTCTCCTACGAGCAGTACTTC

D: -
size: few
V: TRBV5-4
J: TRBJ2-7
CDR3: CASSLLDKAYEQYF
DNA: TGTGCCAGCAGCTTGTTGGACAAAGCCTACGAGCAGTACTTC

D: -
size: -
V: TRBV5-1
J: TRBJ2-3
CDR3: CASSSPTESTDTQYF
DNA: TGCGCCAGCAGCTCGCCGACAGAGAGCACAGATACGCAGTATTTT

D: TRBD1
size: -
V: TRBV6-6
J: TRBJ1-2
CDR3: CASSNTGGTYGYTF
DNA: TGTGCCAGCAGTAACACAGGGGGCACCTATGGCTACACCTTC

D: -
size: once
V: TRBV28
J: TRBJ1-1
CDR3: CASSFYPPEAFF
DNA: TGTGCCAGCAGTTTCTATCCCCCTGAAGCTTTCTTT

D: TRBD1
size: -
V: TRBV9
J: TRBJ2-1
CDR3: CASSAGQGVGEQFF
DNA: TGTGCCAGCAGCGCCGGACAGGGAGTAGGCGAGCAGTTCTTC

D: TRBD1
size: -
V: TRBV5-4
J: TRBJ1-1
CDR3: CASSLGTGTRNTEAFF
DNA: TGTGCCAGCAGCTTGGGGACAGGGACTCGGAACACTGAAGCTTTCTTT

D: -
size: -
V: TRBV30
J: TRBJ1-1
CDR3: CAWSSQGLLAFF
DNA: TGTGCCTGGAGTTCACAGGGATTACTAGCTTTCTTT

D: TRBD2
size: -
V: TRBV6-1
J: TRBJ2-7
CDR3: CASSDPVRGLAGEKYF
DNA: TGTGCCAGCAGTGACCCAGTGCGGGGACTAGCGGGAGAGAAGTACTTC

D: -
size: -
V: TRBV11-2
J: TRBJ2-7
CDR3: CASTQNTGVVYEQYF
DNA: TGTGCCAGCACCCAGAATACGGGTGTCGTCTACGAGCAGTACTTC

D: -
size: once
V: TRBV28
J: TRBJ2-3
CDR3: CASSFGAFTDTQYF
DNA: TGTGCCAGCAGTTTCGGAGCATTCACAGATACGCAGTATTTT

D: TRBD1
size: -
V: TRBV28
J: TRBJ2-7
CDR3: CASSTTGTAYEQYF
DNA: TGTGCCAGCAGTACCACCGGGACAGCCTACGAGCAGTACTTC

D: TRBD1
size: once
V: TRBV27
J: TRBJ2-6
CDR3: CASSFTGGAGANVLTF
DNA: TGTGCCAGCAGTTTTACAGGGGGCGCTGGGGCCAACGTCCTGACTTTC

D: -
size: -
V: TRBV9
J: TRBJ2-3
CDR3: CASSVHRGSTDTQYF
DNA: TGTGCCAGCAGCGTCCATAGGGGGAGCACAGATACGCAGTATTTT

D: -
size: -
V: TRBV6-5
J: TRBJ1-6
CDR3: CASSSAGIDSPLHF
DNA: TGTGCCAGCAGTTCTGCAGGGATCGATTCACCCCTCCACTTT

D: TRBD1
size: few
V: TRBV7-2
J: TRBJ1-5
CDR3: CASSLGQGGSNQPQHF
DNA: TGTGCCAGCAGCTTAGGACAGGGGGGTAGCAATCAGCCCCAGCATTTT

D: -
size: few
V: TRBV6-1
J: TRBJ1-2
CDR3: CASSLGGDFGYTF
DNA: TGTGCCAGCAGCCTGGGGGGGGATTTTGGCTACACCTTC

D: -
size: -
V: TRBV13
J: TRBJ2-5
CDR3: CASSVLDKRTQYF
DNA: TGTGCCAGCAGTGTTTTGGACAAGAGGACCCAGTACTTC

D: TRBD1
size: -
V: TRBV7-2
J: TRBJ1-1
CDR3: CASSSPWDREVNTEAFF
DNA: TGTGCCAGCAGCTCCCCATGGGACAGGGAGGTGAACACTGAAGCTTTCTTT

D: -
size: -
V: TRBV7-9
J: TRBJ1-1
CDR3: CASGPRAGIVSEAFF
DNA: TGTGCCAGCGGCCCCAGAGCGGGGATCGTCAGTGAAGCTTTCTTT

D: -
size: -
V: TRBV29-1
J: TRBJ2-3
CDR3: CSAEGDRFTDTQYF
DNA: TGCAGCGCTGAAGGAGACAGGTTCACAGATACGCAGTATTTT

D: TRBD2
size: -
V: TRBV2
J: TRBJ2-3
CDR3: CASSLGLAYTDTQYF
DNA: TGTGCCAGCAGTCTGGGACTAGCGTACACAGATACGCAGTATTTT

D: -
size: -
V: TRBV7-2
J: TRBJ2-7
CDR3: CASSLRRGPTYEQYF
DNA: TGTGCCAGCAGCTTACGGCGGGGTCCCACCTACGAGCAGTACTTC

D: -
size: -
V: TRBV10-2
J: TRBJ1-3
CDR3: CASSNSLSGNTIYF
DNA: TGCGCCAGCAGTAATAGCCTCTCTGGAAACACCATATATTTT

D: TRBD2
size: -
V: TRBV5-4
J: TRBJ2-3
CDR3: CASSPSGASTDTQYF
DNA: TGTGCCAGCAGCCCTAGCGGGGCTAGCACAGATACGCAGTATTTT

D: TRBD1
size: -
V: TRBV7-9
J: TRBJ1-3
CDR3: CASSSQGLGNTIYF
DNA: TGTGCCAGCAGCTCACAGGGGTTAGGAAACACCATATATTTT

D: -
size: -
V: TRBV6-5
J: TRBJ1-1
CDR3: CASNDDGKWDTEAFF
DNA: TGTGCCAGCAACGATGACGGTAAATGGGACACTGAGGCTTTCTTT

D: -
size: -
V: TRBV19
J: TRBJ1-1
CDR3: CASSMRNRRGNTEAFF
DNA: TGTGCCAGTAGTATGAGGAATCGAAGGGGGAACACTGAAGCTTTCTTT

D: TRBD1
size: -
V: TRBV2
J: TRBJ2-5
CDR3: CASRERQGLGQETQYF
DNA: TGTGCCAGCAGGGAACGACAGGGATTAGGGCAAGAGACCCAGTACTTC

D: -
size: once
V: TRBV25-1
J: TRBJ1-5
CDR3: CASSPFDSVNQPQHF
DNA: TGTGCCAGCAGTCCTTTCGATTCGGTTAATCAGCCCCAGCATTTT

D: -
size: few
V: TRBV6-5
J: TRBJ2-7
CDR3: CASSYDGVSEQYF
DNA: TGTGCCAGCAGTTACGACGGGGTAAGCGAGCAGTACTTC

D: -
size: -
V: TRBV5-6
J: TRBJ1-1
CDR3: CASSLADSAFAFF
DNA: TGTGCCAGCAGCTTGGCGGACAGTGCGTTTGCTTTCTTT

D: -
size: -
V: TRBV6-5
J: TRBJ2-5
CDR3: CASSYQQGTQETQYF
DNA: TGTGCCAGCAGTTACCAACAGGGTACCCAAGAGACCCAGTACTTC

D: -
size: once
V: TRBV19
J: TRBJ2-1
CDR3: CASSQRTLLIPREQFF
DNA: TGTGCCAGTAGTCAGCGGACGCTATTAATTCCCCGTGAGCAGTTCTTC

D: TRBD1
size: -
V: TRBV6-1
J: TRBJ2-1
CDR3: CASSEVGLGTGGLDEQFF
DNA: TGTGCCAGCAGTGAAGTGGGTTTAGGGACAGGGGGCTTGGATGAGCAGTTCTTC

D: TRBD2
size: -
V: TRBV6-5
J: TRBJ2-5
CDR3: CASSTGLADVETQYF
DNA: TGTGCCAGCAGTACGGGACTAGCGGACGTAGAGACCCAGTACTTC

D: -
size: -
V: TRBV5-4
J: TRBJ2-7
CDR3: CASSILGVDEQYF
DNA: TGTGCCAGCAGCATCCTAGGTGTAGACGAGCAGTACTTC

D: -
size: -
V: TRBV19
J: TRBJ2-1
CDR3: CASMAGWNEQFF
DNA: TGTGCCAGTATGGCAGGGTGGAATGAGCAGTTCTTC

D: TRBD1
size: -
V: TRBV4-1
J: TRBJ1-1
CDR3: CASSQPLTGATEAFF
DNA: TGCGCCAGCAGCCAACCCCTGACAGGGGCCACTGAAGCTTTCTTT

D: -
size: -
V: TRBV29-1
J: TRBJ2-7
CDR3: CSVEVRDTSSYEQYF
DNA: TGCAGCGTTGAAGTCCGAGACACAAGCTCCTACGAGCAGTACTTC

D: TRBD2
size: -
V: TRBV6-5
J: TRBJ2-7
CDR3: CASSYSDLREHYEQYF
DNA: TGTGCCAGCAGTTACTCGGACTTGCGGGAGCACTACGAGCAGTACTTC

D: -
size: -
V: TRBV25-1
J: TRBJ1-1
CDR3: CASSRSGNTEAFF
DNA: TGCGCCTCTTCTAGGTCGGGGAACACTGAAGCTTTCTTT

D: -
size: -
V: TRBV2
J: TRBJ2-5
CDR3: CASSEKRETQYF
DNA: TGTGCCAGCAGTGAAAAACGGGAGACCCAGTACTTC